Listed below are T cell receptor beta chains from one sample, sequenced in a study of blood T cell repertoires in COVID-19. Method: immunoSEQ multiplex PCR; TCRdb's copy keeps in-frame clones and lacks some. There are over 85,000 clones in the sample; approximately 86% occur only once, and over 15% lies in the top ten. The sequenced sample consisted of peripheral blood. The receptor source for this set is a woman older than 75 with acute or convalescent COVID-19. CDR3s include the opening cysteine and the closing phenylalanine or tryptophan. The order of the fields is D gene, clone size, V gene, J gene, CDR3 protein, CDR3 DNA. The D gene is left open where the match is weak. Clone size, where shown, is once, few, many, or a class for clones that have expanded.

d_gene: TRBD1; abundance: NA; v_gene: TRBV2; j_gene: TRBJ1-1; CDR3aa: CASDRERGTEAFF; CDR3nt: TGTGCCAGTGACAGGGAGAGGGGCACTGAAGCTTTCTTT
d_gene: NA; abundance: NA; v_gene: TRBV27; j_gene: TRBJ1-3; CDR3aa: CASSSWTGGGTIYF; CDR3nt: TGTGCCAGCAGTTCTTGGACGGGAGGAGGCACCATATATTTT
d_gene: NA; abundance: NA; v_gene: TRBV29-1; j_gene: TRBJ1-1; CDR3aa: CSVELVMNTEAFF; CDR3nt: TGCAGCGTTGAGTTAGTCATGAACACTGAAGCTTTCTTT
d_gene: TRBD1; abundance: NA; v_gene: TRBV7-8; j_gene: TRBJ1-2; CDR3aa: CASGTGAGYGYTF; CDR3nt: TGTGCCAGCGGCACAGGGGCAGGGTATGGCTACACCTTC
d_gene: NA; abundance: NA; v_gene: TRBV11-3; j_gene: TRBJ1-2; CDR3aa: CASSLTADYGYTF; CDR3nt: TGTGCCAGCAGCTTGACAGCAGACTATGGCTACACCTTC
d_gene: NA; abundance: NA; v_gene: TRBV5-1; j_gene: TRBJ1-4; CDR3aa: CASSLERVGGKLFF; CDR3nt: TGCGCCAGCAGCCTGGAGAGGGTGGGGGGGAAACTGTTTTTT
d_gene: TRBD2; abundance: NA; v_gene: TRBV6-5; j_gene: TRBJ2-1; CDR3aa: CASSKSGGAYNEQFF; CDR3nt: TGTGCCAGCAGCAAAAGCGGGGGCGCCTACAATGAGCAGTTCTTC
d_gene: TRBD1; abundance: NA; v_gene: TRBV6-5; j_gene: TRBJ2-7; CDR3aa: CASSWTGTAPNEQYF; CDR3nt: TGTGCCAGCAGTTGGACCGGGACAGCACCTAACGAGCAGTACTTC
d_gene: NA; abundance: NA; v_gene: TRBV18; j_gene: TRBJ1-1; CDR3aa: CASSPSYTGTEAFF; CDR3nt: TGTGCCAGCTCACCAAGCTACACCGGGACTGAAGCTTTCTTT
d_gene: NA; abundance: NA; v_gene: TRBV6-5; j_gene: TRBJ1-2; CDR3aa: CASSAREGYGYTF; CDR3nt: TGTGCCAGCAGCGCCCGAGAGGGCTATGGCTACACCTTC
d_gene: NA; abundance: NA; v_gene: TRBV10-3; j_gene: TRBJ1-1; CDR3aa: CAISESSTEAFF; CDR3nt: TGTGCCATCAGTGAGTCCTCGACTGAAGCTTTCTTT
d_gene: NA; abundance: NA; v_gene: TRBV5-1; j_gene: TRBJ2-3; CDR3aa: CASSLGLNTDTQYF; CDR3nt: TGCGCCAGCAGCCTAGGACTAAACACAGATACGCAGTATTTT
d_gene: TRBD1; abundance: NA; v_gene: TRBV24-1; j_gene: TRBJ1-1; CDR3aa: CATSESGGGNTEAFF; CDR3nt: TGTGCCACCAGTGAATCAGGGGGTGGGAACACTGAAGCTTTCTTT
d_gene: TRBD1; abundance: NA; v_gene: TRBV4-1; j_gene: TRBJ1-2; CDR3aa: CASSQSSGTGTGGYTF; CDR3nt: TGCGCCAGCAGCCAAAGTTCCGGGACAGGGACAGGAGGCTACACCTTC
d_gene: NA; abundance: NA; v_gene: TRBV5-6; j_gene: TRBJ1-4; CDR3aa: CASSETAIDEKLFF; CDR3nt: TGTGCCAGCAGCGAGACAGCTATTGATGAAAAACTGTTTTTT
d_gene: TRBD2; abundance: NA; v_gene: TRBV4-1; j_gene: TRBJ2-1; CDR3aa: CASSQGPGLGGWEQFF; CDR3nt: TGCGCCAGCAGCCAAGGACCGGGACTAGGGGGTTGGGAGCAGTTCTTC
d_gene: NA; abundance: NA; v_gene: TRBV12-5; j_gene: TRBJ2-1; CDR3aa: CASGLGDWRYNEQFF; CDR3nt: TGTGCTAGTGGTCTGGGGGACTGGAGATACAATGAGCAGTTCTTC
d_gene: NA; abundance: NA; v_gene: TRBV11-2; j_gene: TRBJ1-1; CDR3aa: CASSLEGVSGEAFF; CDR3nt: TGTGCCAGCAGCTTAGAAGGGGTTTCGGGTGAAGCTTTCTTT
d_gene: NA; abundance: NA; v_gene: TRBV7-9; j_gene: TRBJ2-7; CDR3aa: CASSLANSLHEQYF; CDR3nt: TGTGCCAGCAGCTTAGCCAACTCCCTCCACGAGCAGTACTTC
d_gene: NA; abundance: few; v_gene: TRBV10-2; j_gene: TRBJ1-2; CDR3aa: CASSGRLFYGYTF; CDR3nt: TGCGCCAGCAGTGGAAGACTCTTCTATGGCTACACCTTC